This TCR beta chain is from a study of early stage breast cancer tumors. V gave up 4 bases and J gave up 4 bases; unmatched junction bases: 4. Germline CDR1 reads SNHLY; CDR2 reads FYNNEI. The CDR3 runs to 14 residues. Generated by immunoSEQ multiplex PCR, the TCRdb table keeps only in-frame clones and is missing some. In the table there are around 71,000 clones, roughly three quarters of which are singletons. Sequencing was carried out using blood. The rearrangement uses TRBV2 and TRBJ2-3; TRBD2 agrees at 8 bases. This receptor was taken from a person aged 60 to 70 with breast cancer. CDR3 residues: CASSGPAGADTQYF. As DNA, the CDR3 is TGTGCCAGCAGTGGTCCAGCGGGAGCAGATACGCAGTATTTT.